This TCR beta chain was found in a study of T cells expressing NK-cell markers. TCRdb processed the 5' RACE reads again and assigns one entry to each CDR3 protein, with no DNA. The table lists about 160,000 distinct CDR3 sequences. This CDR3 has 11 residues. What was sequenced was blood T cells: a sorted CD56 or NKG2C T cell subset, CD4+ or CD8+ T cells, or bulk PBMC T cells (not recorded which). The chain joins TRBV12-3 or TRBV12-4 to TRBJ2-2; with no DNA, the TCRdb D assignment of TRBD1 cannot be verified. The source of this sequence is a woman aged 18 to 75 in good health. CDR3 protein: CASSPRGELFF.